The source of this TCR beta chain is a study of shared clonotypes between healthy human individuals. Study-level information: CD4 naive cells filled three plates per donor, CD4 memory three, CD8 naive two and CD8 memory one. Study findings and constraints: Only a few donors were included, so the genetic and exposure-history diversity represented was limited. The expectation was that sequencing depth would affect clonotype sharing among donors.

Germline V gene data show CDR1 as SQVTM and CDR2 as ANQGSEA. Losses at the gene ends were 7 bases for V and 7 bases for J; bases not matched to a gene: 8. The CDR3 contains 13 residues. In regard to this clone: Its antigen is as yet unknown.

Method: immunoSEQ multiplex PCR; TCRdb's copy keeps in-frame clones and lacks some. The data show about 580,000 clones, 98% seen once. Selected positively for CCR7 and CD45RO-negative, naive CD8 cells excluded terminally differentiated effector memory CD45RA+ cells. The sequence derives from a young man in good health. The chain carries TRBV29-1 and TRBJ2-1, with TRBD2 identical over 9 bases. Sequencing was carried out using naive CD8+ T cells sorted from blood. The CDR3 nucleotides are TGCAGCGGTAGACTAGCGGACAGTAATGAGCAGTTCTTC. Translating it yields CSGRLADSNEQFF.